The TCR beta chain under discussion was sequenced for a study of molecular identifiers for immune sequencing clone quantification. Study as a whole: For replicates, RNA isolated from 20,000 or 100,000 naive CD8 cells was divided into five portions, of which four were sequenced.

TCRdb recomputed calls from the PCR reads with MiXCR, one row per CDR3 protein. Of under 350,000 distinct CDR3 sequences in the sample, over 20% were seen once. General study results and limits: Clones exceeding 20 RNA copies carried over 97% of effector molecules but under 1% of naive-cell molecules.

Using 10%, 30% or 50% RNA, naive CD8 libraries were derived from roughly 20,000 to 1,000,000 sorted cells. Sorting defined naive CD8 T cells as CD8+CD4-CCR7+CD45RA+. This clonotype has at least ten counts. Its antigen remains unidentified. Germline V gene sequence: CDR1 SGHTS, CDR2 YDEGEE. The V and J ends lost 2 bases and 6 bases respectively, with 20 bases between them. There are 16 residues in the CDR3. This rearrangement joins TRBV5-8 to TRBJ1-1; D gene unclear. Sequenced material: naive CD8+ T cells from blood, with Jurkat cell RNA spiked in. Subset described: FACS-sorted CD8+CD4-CCR7+CD45RA+ naive T cells. This receptor was obtained from a human donor in good health. Some libraries in this study had Jurkat cell RNA spiked in. This CDR3 reads CASSFVVDPNFSEAFF. The CDR3 nucleotides read TGTGCCAGCAGCTTCGTCGTTGATCCCAATTTTTCTGAAGCTTTCTTT.